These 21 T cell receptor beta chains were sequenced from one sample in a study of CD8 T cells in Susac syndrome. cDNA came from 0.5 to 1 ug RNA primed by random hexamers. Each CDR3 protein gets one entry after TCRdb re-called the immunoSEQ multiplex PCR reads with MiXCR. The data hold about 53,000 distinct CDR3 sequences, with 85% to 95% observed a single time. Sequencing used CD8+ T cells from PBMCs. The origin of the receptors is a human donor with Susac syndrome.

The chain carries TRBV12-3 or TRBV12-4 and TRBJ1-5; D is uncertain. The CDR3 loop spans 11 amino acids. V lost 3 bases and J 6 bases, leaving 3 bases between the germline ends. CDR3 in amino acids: CASSFGQPQHF. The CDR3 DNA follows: TGTGCCAGCAGTTTCGGTCAGCCCCAGCATTTT.

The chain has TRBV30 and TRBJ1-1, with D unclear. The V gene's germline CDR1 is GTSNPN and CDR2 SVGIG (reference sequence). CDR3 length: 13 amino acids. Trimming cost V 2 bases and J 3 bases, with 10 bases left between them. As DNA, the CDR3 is TGTGCCTGGAGTTGGGCAGCGTACACTGAAGCTTTCTTT. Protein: CAWSWAAYTEAFF.

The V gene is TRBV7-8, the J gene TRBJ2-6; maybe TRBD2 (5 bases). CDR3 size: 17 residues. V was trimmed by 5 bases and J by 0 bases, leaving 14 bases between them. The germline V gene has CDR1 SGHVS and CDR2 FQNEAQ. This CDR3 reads CASSPRGIVSGANVLTF. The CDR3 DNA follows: TGTGCCAGCAGCCCCCGGGGAATCGTCTCTGGGGCCAACGTCCTGACTTTC.

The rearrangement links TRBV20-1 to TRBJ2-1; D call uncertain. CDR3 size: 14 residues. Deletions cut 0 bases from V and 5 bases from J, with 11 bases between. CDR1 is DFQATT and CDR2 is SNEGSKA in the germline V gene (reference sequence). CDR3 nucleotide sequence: TGCAGTGCTAGAGAGTGGGCTCACGACAATGAGCAGTTCTTC. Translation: CSAREWAHDNEQFF.

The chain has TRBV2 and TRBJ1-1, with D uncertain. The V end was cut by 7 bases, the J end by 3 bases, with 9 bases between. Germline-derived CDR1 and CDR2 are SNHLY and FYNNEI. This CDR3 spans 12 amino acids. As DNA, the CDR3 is TGTGCCAGCATCAGTGGTTACACTGAAGCTTTCTTT. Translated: CASISGYTEAFF.

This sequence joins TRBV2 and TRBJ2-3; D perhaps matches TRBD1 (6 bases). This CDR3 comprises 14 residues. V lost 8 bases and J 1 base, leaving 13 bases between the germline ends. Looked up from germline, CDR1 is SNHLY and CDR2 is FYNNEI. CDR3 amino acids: CASDDRLRTDTQYF. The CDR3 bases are TGTGCCAGCGACGACAGGCTTCGCACAGATACGCAGTATTTT. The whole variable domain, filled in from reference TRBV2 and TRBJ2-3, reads EPEVTQTPSHQVTQMGQEVILRCVPISNHLYFYWYRQILGQKVEFLVSFYNNEISEKSEIFDDQFSVERPDGSNFTLKIRSTKLEDSAMYFCASDDRLRTDTQYFGPGTRLTVL.

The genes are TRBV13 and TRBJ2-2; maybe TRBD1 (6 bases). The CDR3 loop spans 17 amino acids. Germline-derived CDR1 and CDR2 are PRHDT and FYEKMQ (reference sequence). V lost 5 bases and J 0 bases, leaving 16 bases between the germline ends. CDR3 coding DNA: TGTGCCAGCAGCGCTAGGGGGACACACGCGAACACCGGGGAGCTGTTTTTT. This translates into CASSARGTHANTGELFF.

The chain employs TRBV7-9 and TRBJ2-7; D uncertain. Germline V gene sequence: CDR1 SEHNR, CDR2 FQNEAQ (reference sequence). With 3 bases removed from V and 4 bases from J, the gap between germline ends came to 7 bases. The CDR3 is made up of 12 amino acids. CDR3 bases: TGTGCCAGCAGCTTTCGGCCGTACGAGCAGTACTTC. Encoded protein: CASSFRPYEQYF.

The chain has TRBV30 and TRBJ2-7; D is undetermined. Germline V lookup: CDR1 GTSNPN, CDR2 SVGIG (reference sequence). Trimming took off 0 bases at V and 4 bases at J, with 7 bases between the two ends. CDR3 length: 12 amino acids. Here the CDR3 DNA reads TGTGCCTGGAGTGTAAGGGATTACGAGCAGTACTTC. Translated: CAWSVRDYEQYF.

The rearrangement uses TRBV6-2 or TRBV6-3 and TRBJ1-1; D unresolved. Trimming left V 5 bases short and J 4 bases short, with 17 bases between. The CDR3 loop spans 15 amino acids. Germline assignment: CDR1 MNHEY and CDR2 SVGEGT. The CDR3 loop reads CASSQTAVFRTEAFF. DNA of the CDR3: TGTGCCAGCAGTCAAACGGCGGTTTTTCGCACTGAAGCTTTCTTT.

CDR3 bases: TGTGCCAGCAGCTTAGTGGCCCTAGGGGGATATGGTGAGCAGTTCTTC. The encoded protein is CASSLVALGGYGEQFF. The chain is built from TRBV13 and TRBJ2-1; a weak D match, TRBD1 (6 bases). The V gene's germline CDR1 is PRHDT and CDR2 FYEKMQ (reference sequence). Trimming cost V 1 base and J 9 bases, with 19 bases left between them. The CDR3 totals 16 residues.

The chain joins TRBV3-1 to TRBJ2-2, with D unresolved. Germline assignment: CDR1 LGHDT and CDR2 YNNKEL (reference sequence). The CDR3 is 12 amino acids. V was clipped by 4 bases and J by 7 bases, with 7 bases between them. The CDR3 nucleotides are TGTGCCAGCAGCCTTTGGCGCGGGGAGCTGTTTTTT. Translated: CASSLWRGELFF.

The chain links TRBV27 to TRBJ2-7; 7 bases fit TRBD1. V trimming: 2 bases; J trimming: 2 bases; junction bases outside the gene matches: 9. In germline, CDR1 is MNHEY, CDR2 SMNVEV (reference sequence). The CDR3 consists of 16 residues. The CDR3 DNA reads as TGTGCCAGCAGTTTAACCCCGACAGGGATAGCCTACGAGCAGTACTTC. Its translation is CASSLTPTGIAYEQYF.

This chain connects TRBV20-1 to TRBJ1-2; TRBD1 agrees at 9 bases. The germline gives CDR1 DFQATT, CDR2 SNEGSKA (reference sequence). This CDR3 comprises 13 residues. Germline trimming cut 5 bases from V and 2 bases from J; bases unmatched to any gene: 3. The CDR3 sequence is CSAYDRGNYGYTF. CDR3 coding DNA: TGCAGTGCTTACGACAGGGGGAACTATGGCTACACCTTC.

DNA for the CDR3: TGCAGTGCGCCGACAGGGGAGGGATACAATGAGCAGTTCTTC. It is translated as CSAPTGEGYNEQFF. The rearrangement joins TRBV20-1 to TRBJ2-1, with D perhaps TRBD1 (8 bases). Germline lookup yields CDR1 DFQATT and CDR2 SNEGSKA (reference sequence). CDR3 length: 14 amino acids. The V and J ends lost 6 bases and 4 bases respectively, with 16 bases between them.

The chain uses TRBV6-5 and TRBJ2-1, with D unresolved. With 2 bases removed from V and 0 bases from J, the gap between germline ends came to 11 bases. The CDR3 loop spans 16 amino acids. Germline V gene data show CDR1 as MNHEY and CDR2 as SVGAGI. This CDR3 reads CASSYARYSSYNEQFF. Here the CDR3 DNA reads TGTGCCAGCAGTTACGCCAGGTACAGCTCCTACAATGAGCAGTTCTTC.

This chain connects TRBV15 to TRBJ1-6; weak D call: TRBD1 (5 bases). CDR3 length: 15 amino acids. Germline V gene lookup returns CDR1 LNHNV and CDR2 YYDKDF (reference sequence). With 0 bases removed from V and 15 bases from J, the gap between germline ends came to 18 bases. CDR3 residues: CATSRDRAGGGNLHF. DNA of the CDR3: TGTGCCACCAGCAGAGATAGGGCCGGGGGAGGAAACCTCCACTTT.

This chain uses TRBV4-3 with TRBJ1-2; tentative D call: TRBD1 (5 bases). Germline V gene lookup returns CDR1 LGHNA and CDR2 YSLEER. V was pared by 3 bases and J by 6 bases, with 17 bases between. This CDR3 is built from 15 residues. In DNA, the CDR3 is TGCGCCAGCAGCCAGGCCCCCGGGGGTTCGGATGGCTACACCTTC. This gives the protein CASSQAPGGSDGYTF.

CDR3 DNA: TGTGCCAGTAGTAGCGACACAGGGGCCCCAGCCTACGAGCAGTACTTC. Protein product: CASSSDTGAPAYEQYF. This chain joins TRBV19 and TRBJ2-7, with 7 positions matching TRBD1. Germline V gene lookup returns CDR1 LNHDA and CDR2 SQIVND (reference sequence). The ends lost 4 bases at V and 2 bases at J; junction bases unmatched: 11. The CDR3 runs to 16 residues.

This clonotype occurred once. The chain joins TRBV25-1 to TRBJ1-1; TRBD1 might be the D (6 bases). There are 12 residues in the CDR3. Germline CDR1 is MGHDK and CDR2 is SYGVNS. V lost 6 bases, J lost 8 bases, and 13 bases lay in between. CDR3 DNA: TGTGCCAGCAGAGAAACAGGGAACGAAGCTTTCTTT. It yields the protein CASRETGNEAFF.

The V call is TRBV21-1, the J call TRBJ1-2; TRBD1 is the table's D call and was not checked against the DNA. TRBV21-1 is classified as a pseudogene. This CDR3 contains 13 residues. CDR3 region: CASSRTGSGGYTF. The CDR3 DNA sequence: TGTGCCAGCAGCAGGACAGGGTCGGGTGGCTACACCTTC.